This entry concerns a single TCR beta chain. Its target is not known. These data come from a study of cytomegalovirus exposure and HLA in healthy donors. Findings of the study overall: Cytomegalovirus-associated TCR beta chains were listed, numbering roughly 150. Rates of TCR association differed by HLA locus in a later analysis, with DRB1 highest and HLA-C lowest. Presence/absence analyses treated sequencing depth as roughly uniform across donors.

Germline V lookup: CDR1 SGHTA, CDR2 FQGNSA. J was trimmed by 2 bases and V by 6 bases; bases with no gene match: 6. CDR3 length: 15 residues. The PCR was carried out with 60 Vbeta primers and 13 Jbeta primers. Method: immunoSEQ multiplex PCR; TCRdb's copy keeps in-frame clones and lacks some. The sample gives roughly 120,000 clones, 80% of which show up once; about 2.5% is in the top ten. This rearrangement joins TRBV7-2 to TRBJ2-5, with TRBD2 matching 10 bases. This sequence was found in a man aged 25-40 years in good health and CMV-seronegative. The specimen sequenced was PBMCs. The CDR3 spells CASSPGTSAQETQYF. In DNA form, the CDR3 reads TGTGCCAGCAGTCCCGGGACTAGCGCACAAGAGACCCAGTACTTC.